This T cell receptor beta chain comes out of a study of T cell responses to AZD1222 COVID-19 vaccine. Germline CDR1 LNHDA, CDR2 SQIVND (reference sequence). Between the trimmed V and J ends, which lost 0 bases and 5 bases, there was a span of 1 base. The length of the CDR3 is 11 residues. Sequencing used immunoSEQ multiplex PCR; TCRdb keeps in-frame clones, though not all of them. The profile covers hundreds of thousands of clones, with 85% to 95% appearing a single time and roughly 0.99% taken by the ten largest. This clonotype originated in an adult in good health. J is TRBJ2-5 and V is TRBV19; D uncertain. The sample consisted of peripheral blood, taken on day 0 of MenACWY control vaccination. The CDR3 bases are TGTGCCAGTAGTATAGATGAGACCCAGTACTTC. Amino acid sequence: CASSIDETQYF.